These 21 T cell receptor beta chains were sequenced from one sample in a study of T cell responses to AZD1222 COVID-19 vaccine. The repertoire was sequenced with immunoSEQ multiplex PCR; TCRdb's copy has only in-frame clones and lacks some. The sample holds fewer than 140,000 clones, roughly 87% seen once. Sequencing used peripheral blood, obtained 28 days after the second AZD1222 dose. These receptors were collected from an adult who received the AZD1222 COVID-19 vaccine.

The gene calls are TRBV7-2 and TRBJ1-1, with D perhaps matching TRBD1 (6 bases). The V gene lost 5 bases and the J gene lost 1 base, with 11 bases spanning the gap. Per the germline V gene, CDR1 is SGHTA and CDR2 is FQGNSA. The CDR3 has 14 amino acids. The CDR3 here is CASSLGHQNTEAFF. The CDR3 region has the DNA TGTGCCAGCAGCCTGGGACACCAGAACACTGAAGCTTTCTTT.

V is TRBV6-5 and J is TRBJ1-1; no definite D call. The CDR3 length is 14 residues. Germline CDR1 is MNHEY and CDR2 is SVGAGI. V lost 0 bases and J 3 bases, leaving 8 bases between the germline ends. The CDR3 region is CASSYSSGYTEAFF. For the CDR3, the DNA is TGTGCCAGCAGTTACTCGTCGGGCTACACTGAAGCTTTCTTT.

The chain links TRBV5-1 to TRBJ1-5, with D hard to call. Trimming shortened V by 0 bases and J by 2 bases, and 6 bases separated the two germline ends. Per germline, CDR1 SGHRS and CDR2 YFSETQ. The CDR3 runs to 14 residues. CDR3 in DNA: TGCGCCAGCAGCTTGGCCGGGGGCAATCAGCCCCAGCATTTT. Protein sequence: CASSLAGGNQPQHF.

The chain is built from TRBV9 and TRBJ2-5; D tentatively reads TRBD1 or TRBD2 (5 bases each). From germline, CDR1 is SGDLS and CDR2 YYNGEE. The CDR3 extends over 12 amino acids. V was cut by 3 bases and J by 2 bases, with 5 bases left in between. CDR3 sequence reads: CASSGGQETQYF. As DNA, the CDR3 is TGTGCCAGCAGCGGGGGGCAAGAGACCCAGTACTTC. Drawing the rest from reference TRBV9 and TRBJ2-5, the complete variable domain is DSGVTQTPKHLITATGQRVTLRCSPRSGDLSVYWYQQSLDQGLQFLIQYYNGEERAKGNILERFSAQQFPDLHSELNLSSLELGDSALYFCASSGGQETQYFGPGTRLLVL.

This chain joins TRBV6-5 and TRBJ1-1; possible D gene TRBD1, 5 bases. Trimming removed 8 bases from V and 2 bases from J, with 15 bases in between. Germline CDR1 is MNHEY and CDR2 is SVGAGI. This CDR3 comprises 14 residues. Here the CDR3 reads CASDIGGGNTEAFF. The CDR3, as DNA: TGTGCCAGCGATATTGGGGGTGGTAACACTGAAGCTTTCTTT.

This sequence joins TRBV5-6 and TRBJ2-7; tentative D call: TRBD2 (6 bases). The length of the CDR3 is 14 residues. Germline V gene data show CDR1 as SGHDT and CDR2 as YYEEEE. V was clipped by 7 bases and J by 2 bases, with 16 bases between them. Here the CDR3 DNA reads TGTGCCAGCCTGTTTGGGGGGAGAACCTACGAGCAGTACTTC. Translating it yields CASLFGGRTYEQYF.

J is TRBJ2-3 and V is TRBV6-2 or TRBV6-3; D is possibly TRBD2 (6 bases). V gave up 2 bases and J gave up 7 bases, with 22 bases separating them. Germline CDR1 reads MNHEY; CDR2 reads SVGEGT. This CDR3 contains 17 residues. The CDR3 reads CASSYPIGGDQIHTQYF. The DNA of the CDR3 is TGTGCCAGCAGTTACCCCATAGGAGGGGACCAGATACATACGCAGTATTTT.

The gene calls are TRBV4-3 and TRBJ2-3; 8 bases match TRBD2. The CDR3 runs to 15 residues. CDR1 and CDR2 from the germline V gene are LGHNA and YSLEER. Trimming at V came to 1 base and at J to 4 bases, leaving 4 bases not matched to a gene. CDR3 sequence (DNA): TGCGCCAGCAGCCAAGGGGGACTAGACGCAGATACGCAGTATTTT. This gives the protein CASSQGGLDADTQYF.

CDR3 amino acids: CASSQVSQNTEAFF. In DNA form, the CDR3 reads TGTGCCAGCAGCCAGGTGTCCCAGAACACTGAAGCTTTCTTT. The chain combines TRBV4-2 with TRBJ1-1; D call uncertain. The CDR3 extends over 14 amino acids. CDR1 and CDR2 (germline): LGHNA, YNFKEQ. The V end lost 3 bases, the J end lost 1 base, and 9 bases lay between the germline ends.

V and J are TRBV7-9 and TRBJ1-3; maybe TRBD1 (5 bases). Germline V lookup: CDR1 SEHNR, CDR2 FQNEAQ (reference sequence). Trimming took off 11 bases at V and 0 bases at J, with 14 bases between the two ends. This CDR3 has 14 residues. CDR3 protein: CALRDGSSGNTIYF. CDR3 DNA: TGTGCCCTCCGGGACGGGAGCTCTGGAAACACCATATATTTT. Based on the CDR3 plus reference TRBV7-9 and TRBJ1-3, the full variable domain is DTGVSQNPRHKITKRGQNVTFRCDPISEHNRLYWYRQTLGQGPEFLTYFQNEAQLEKSRLLSDRFSAERPKGSFSTLEIQRTEQGDSAMYLCALRDGSSGNTIYFGEGSWLTVV.

The gene calls are TRBV5-1 and TRBJ2-3; TRBD2 is a possible D gene (5 bases). With 5 bases removed from V and 2 bases from J, the gap between germline ends came to 12 bases. This CDR3 has 14 amino acids. Per the germline V gene, CDR1 is SGHRS and CDR2 is YFSETQ. CDR3 coding DNA: TGCGCCAGCAGTGAGGTCGGGGACACAGATACGCAGTATTTT. It yields the protein CASSEVGDTDTQYF.

V gene TRBV4-2 combines with J gene TRBJ2-1, with 11 nucleotides matching TRBD2. V lost 4 bases, J lost 2 bases, and 4 bases stayed unmatched. This CDR3 has 16 residues. Germline V gene sequence: CDR1 LGHNA, CDR2 YNFKEQ. The CDR3 nucleotides are TGTGCCAGCAGCCCTCGACTAGCGGGGACCTACAATGAGCAGTTCTTC. Translated, it gives CASSPRLAGTYNEQFF.

The chain employs TRBV6-2 or TRBV6-3 and TRBJ2-4; the D gene is possibly TRBD2 (6 bases). Trimming stripped 6 bases from V and 12 bases from J, with 15 bases between. CDR1 and CDR2 from the germline V gene are MNHEY and SVGEGT. This CDR3 has 12 residues. The CDR3: CASSQTSRDQYF. DNA for the CDR3: TGTGCCAGCAGCCAGACTAGTCGGGATCAGTACTTC.

The rearrangement links TRBV5-1 to TRBJ2-2; D gene uncertain. The CDR3 runs to 17 residues. The germline V and J ends were trimmed by 4 bases and 10 bases, with 26 bases remaining between them. CDR1 and CDR2 from the germline V gene are SGHRS and YFSETQ. For the CDR3, the DNA is TGCGCCAGCAGCCGATCCCCCGATCGAGCCGTGGTAATGGAGCTGTTTTTT. It is translated as CASSRSPDRAVVMELFF.

This clone was detected a few times. The chain carries TRBV7-6 and TRBJ1-5; D possibly corresponds to TRBD1 (6 bases). The ends were cut back, 5 bases at V and 7 bases at J, with 24 bases in the middle. The CDR3 loop spans 17 amino acids. The germline V gene has CDR1 SGHVS and CDR2 FNYEAQ. The CDR3 nucleotides read TGTGCCAGCAGCCTTCGAAGGGCAGGGGTCTCGGACCAGCCCCAGCATTTT. It codes for CASSLRRAGVSDQPQHF.

This sequence joins TRBV6-2 or TRBV6-3 and TRBJ1-2; 9 bases fit TRBD1. Germline CDR1 MNHEY, CDR2 SVGEGT. The V gene end was trimmed by 6 bases and the J gene end by 4 bases; junction bases not matched to a gene: 9. The CDR3 has 15 amino acids. The CDR3 spells CASSPSGQGPYGYTF. The CDR3 DNA reads TGTGCCAGCAGCCCATCGGGACAGGGTCCCTATGGCTACACCTTC.

This chain connects TRBV4-3 to TRBJ1-5; D is possibly TRBD1 (6 bases). Germline CDR1 LGHNA, CDR2 YSLEER. The V end lost 0 bases, the J end lost 5 bases, and 20 bases lay between the germline ends. This CDR3 comprises 18 residues. CDR3 bases: TGCGCCAGCAGCCAAGATATGACAGGCAGGTCTGGGGATCAGCCCCAGCATTTT. As protein: CASSQDMTGRSGDQPQHF.

V usage is TRBV5-1 and J usage is TRBJ2-7; 8 bases match TRBD2. CDR3 length equals 17 residues. Germline CDR1 SGHRS, CDR2 YFSETQ. Unmatched junction bases numbered 15, after V lost 3 bases and J lost 4 bases. CDR3: CASSSDEAGGTLYEQYF. As DNA, the CDR3 is TGCGCCAGCAGCTCCGATGAGGCGGGGGGAACACTTTACGAGCAGTACTTC.

This rearrangement joins TRBV9 to TRBJ2-7; 9 bases are a match to TRBD2. The CDR3 covers 15 residues. With 4 bases clipped from V and 3 bases from J, the junction kept 8 bases outside the gene matches. Germline V CDR1 and CDR2: SGDLS, YYNGEE. CDR3 nucleotides: TGTGCCAGCAGCTCTACCGGGACTAGCTTCTACGAGCAGTACTTC. Its translation is CASSSTGTSFYEQYF.

The chain is built from TRBV7-3 and TRBJ2-3; D assignment may be TRBD1 or TRBD2 (6 bases each). Trimming removed 5 bases at V and 2 bases at J, with 17 bases between. Germline assignment: CDR1 SGHTA and CDR2 FQGTGA. The CDR3 consists of 16 residues. The CDR3 DNA reads as TGTGCCAGCAGCCCAAGGGGGACTTCCTCCACAGATACGCAGTATTTT. As protein: CASSPRGTSSTDTQYF.

The rearrangement joins TRBV7-9 to TRBJ2-5; D unresolved. The CDR3 is 13 residues long. Germline V gene sequence: CDR1 SEHNR, CDR2 FQNEAQ (reference sequence). V was shortened by 6 bases and J by 5 bases, with 13 bases between the two germline ends. As DNA, the CDR3 is TGTGCCAGCAGTCTACCCGTCGGGGAGACCCAGTACTTC. This codes for CASSLPVGETQYF.